This T cell receptor beta chain stems from a study of T-cell reconstitution after alpha-beta-depleted transplantation in children. Study outcomes and limitations: Several patients had high TCRbeta diversity at day 60; it came from surviving recipient T cells and thymic progenitors.

For this clonotype: Antigen unknown.

J gave up 5 bases and V 4 bases, and 6 bases lay outside the gene matches. This CDR3 has 14 amino acids. In germline, CDR1 is MNHEY, CDR2 SVGAGI. Unique molecular identifiers were used to barcode this TCRbeta library. TCRdb ran MiXCR on the PCR reads and lists one entry per CDR3 protein. The sample holds 45,000 to 50,000 distinct CDR3 sequences, around half seen once. The starting material was peripheral blood, obtained before TCRalphabeta/CD19-depleted stem cell transplant. The TCR was taken from a boy younger than two with SCID, due to receive a stem cell transplant. The gene calls are TRBV6-5 and TRBJ2-7, with 9 bases lining up with TRBD2. The CDR3 bases are TGTGCCAGCAGTTGGGCGGGGGGGCCAGACGAGCAGTACTTC. Amino acid sequence: CASSWAGGPDEQYF.